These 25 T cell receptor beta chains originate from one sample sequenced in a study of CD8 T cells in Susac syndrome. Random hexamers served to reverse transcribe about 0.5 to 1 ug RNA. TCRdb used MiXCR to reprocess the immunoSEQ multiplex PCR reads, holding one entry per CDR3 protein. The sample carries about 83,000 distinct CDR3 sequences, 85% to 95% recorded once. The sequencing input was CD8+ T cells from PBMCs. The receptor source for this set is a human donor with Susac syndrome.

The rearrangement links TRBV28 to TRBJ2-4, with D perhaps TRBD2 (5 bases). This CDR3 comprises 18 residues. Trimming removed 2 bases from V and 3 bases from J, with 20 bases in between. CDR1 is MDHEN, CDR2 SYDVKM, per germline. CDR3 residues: CASSLPSADGMGKNIQYF. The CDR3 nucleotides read TGTGCCAGCAGTTTACCCAGCGCAGACGGGATGGGCAAAAACATTCAGTACTTC.

Here the CDR3 DNA reads TGTGCCAGCCAAGGACAGCTGTGGTACTCCGGGCAGTACTTC. Translating it yields CASQGQLWYSGQYF. This chain joins TRBV25-1 and TRBJ2-7; D might be TRBD1 (6 bases). With 8 bases removed from V and 9 bases from J, the gap between germline ends came to 23 bases. This CDR3 comprises 14 residues. Looked up from germline, CDR1 is MGHDK and CDR2 is SYGVNS.

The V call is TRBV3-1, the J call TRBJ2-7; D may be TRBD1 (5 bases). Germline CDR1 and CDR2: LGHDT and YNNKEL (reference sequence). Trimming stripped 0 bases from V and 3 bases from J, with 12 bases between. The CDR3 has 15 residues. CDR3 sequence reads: CASSQDLGQGYEQYF. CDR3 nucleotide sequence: TGTGCCAGCAGCCAAGATTTGGGTCAGGGCTACGAGCAGTACTTC.

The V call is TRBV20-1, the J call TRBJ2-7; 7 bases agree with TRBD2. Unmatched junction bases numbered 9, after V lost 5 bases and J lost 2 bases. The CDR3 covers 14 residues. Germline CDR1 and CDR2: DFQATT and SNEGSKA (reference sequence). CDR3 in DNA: TGCAGTGCTCTCGAGCGGGACGGGACCTACGAGCAGTACTTC. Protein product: CSALERDGTYEQYF.

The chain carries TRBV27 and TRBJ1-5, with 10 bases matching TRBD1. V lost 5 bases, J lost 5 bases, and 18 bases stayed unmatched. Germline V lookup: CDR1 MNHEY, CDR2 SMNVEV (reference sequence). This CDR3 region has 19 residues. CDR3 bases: TGTGCCAGCAGTCCGGGACAGGGGCGCCCCTATGGCGAGGATCAGCCCCAGCATTTT. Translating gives CASSPGQGRPYGEDQPQHF.

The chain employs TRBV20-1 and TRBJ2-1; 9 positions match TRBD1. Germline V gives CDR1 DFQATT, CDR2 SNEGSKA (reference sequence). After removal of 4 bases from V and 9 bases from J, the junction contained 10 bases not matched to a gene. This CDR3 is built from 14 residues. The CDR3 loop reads CSAMDRGGVIEQFF. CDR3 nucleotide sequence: TGCAGTGCTATGGACAGGGGAGGGGTCATTGAGCAGTTCTTC.

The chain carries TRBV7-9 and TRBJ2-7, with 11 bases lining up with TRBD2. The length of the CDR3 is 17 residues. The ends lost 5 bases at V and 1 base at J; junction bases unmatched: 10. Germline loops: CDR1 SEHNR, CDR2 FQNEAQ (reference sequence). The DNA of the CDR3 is TGTGCCAGCAGCCCCAAGCCGGGACTAGCGGAATCCTACGAGCAGTACTTC. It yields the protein CASSPKPGLAESYEQYF.

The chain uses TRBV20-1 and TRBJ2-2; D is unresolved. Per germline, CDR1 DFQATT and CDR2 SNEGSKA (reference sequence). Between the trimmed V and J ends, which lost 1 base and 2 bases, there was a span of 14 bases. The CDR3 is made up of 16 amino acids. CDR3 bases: TGCAGTGCTAGAGTTCGGAAAATAACTAACACCGGGGAGCTGTTTTTT. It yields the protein CSARVRKITNTGELFF.

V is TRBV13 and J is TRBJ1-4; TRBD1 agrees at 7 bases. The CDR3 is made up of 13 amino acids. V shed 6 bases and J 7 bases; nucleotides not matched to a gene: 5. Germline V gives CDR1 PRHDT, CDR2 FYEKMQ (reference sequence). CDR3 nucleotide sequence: TGTGCCAGCAGAGACAGGGCTTCTGAAAAACTGTTTTTT. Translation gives CASRDRASEKLFF.

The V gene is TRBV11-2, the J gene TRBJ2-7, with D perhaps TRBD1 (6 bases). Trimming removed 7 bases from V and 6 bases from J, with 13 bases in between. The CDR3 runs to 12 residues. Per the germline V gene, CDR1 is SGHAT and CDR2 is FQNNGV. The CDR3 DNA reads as TGTGCCAGCACGGGGACACTAAGCGAGCAGTACTTC. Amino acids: CASTGTLSEQYF.

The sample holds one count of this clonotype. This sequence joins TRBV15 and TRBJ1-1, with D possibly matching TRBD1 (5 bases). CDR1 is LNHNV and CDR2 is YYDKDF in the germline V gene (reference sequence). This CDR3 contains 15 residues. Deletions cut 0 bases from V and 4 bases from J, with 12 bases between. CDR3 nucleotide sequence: TGTGCCACCAGCAGAGATCGGGGGGTGGGCACTGAAGCTTTCTTT. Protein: CATSRDRGVGTEAFF.

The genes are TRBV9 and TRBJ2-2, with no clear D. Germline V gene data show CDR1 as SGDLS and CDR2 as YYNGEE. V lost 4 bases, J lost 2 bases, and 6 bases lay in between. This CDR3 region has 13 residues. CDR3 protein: CASSTYNTGELFF. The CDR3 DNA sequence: TGTGCCAGCAGCACCTATAACACCGGGGAGCTGTTTTTT.

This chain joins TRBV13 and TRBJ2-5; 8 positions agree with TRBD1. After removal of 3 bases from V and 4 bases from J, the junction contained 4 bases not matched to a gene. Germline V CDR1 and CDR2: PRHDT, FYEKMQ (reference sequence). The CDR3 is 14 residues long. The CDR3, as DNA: TGTGCCAGCAGCTTGGTAGACAGGGGAGAGACCCAGTACTTC. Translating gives CASSLVDRGETQYF.

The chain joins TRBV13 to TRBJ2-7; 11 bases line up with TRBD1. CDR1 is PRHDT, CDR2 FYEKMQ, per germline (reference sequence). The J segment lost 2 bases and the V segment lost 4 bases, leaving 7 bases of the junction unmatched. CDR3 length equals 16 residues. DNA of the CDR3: TGTGCCAGCAGCTGGAAGTCGGGACAGGGGGCCTACGAGCAGTACTTC. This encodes CASSWKSGQGAYEQYF.

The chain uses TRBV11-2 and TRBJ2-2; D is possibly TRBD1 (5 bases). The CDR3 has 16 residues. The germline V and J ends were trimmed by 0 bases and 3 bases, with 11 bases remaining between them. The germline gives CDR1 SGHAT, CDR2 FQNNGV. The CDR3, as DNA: TGTGCCAGCAGCTTAGAATTCAGGGTGGACACCGGGGAGCTGTTTTTT. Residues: CASSLEFRVDTGELFF.

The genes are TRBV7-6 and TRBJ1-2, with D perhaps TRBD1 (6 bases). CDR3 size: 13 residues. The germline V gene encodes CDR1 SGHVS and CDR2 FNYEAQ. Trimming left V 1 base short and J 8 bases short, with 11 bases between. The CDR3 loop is CASSLDAGDGYTF. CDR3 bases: TGTGCCAGCAGCTTAGATGCAGGGGACGGCTACACCTTC. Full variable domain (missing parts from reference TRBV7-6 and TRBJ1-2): GAGVSQSPRYKVTKRGQDVALRCDPISGHVSLYWYRQALGQGPEFLTYFNYEAQQDKSGLPNDRFSAERPEGSISTLTIQRTEQRDSAMYRCASSLDAGDGYTFGSGTRLTVV.

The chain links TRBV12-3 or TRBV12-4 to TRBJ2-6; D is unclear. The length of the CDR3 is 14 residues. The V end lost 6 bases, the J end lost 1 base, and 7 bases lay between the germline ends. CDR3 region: CASSHPSGANVLTF. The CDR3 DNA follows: TGTGCCAGCAGCCACCCGTCTGGGGCCAACGTCCTGACTTTC.

The CDR3 coding sequence is TGTGCCAGCAGCGTAGCGGGGGCCGTGGGCGATGAAGCTTTCTTT. Protein sequence: CASSVAGAVGDEAFF. V gene TRBV9 combines with J gene TRBJ1-1; the D gene is possibly TRBD1 (6 bases). From germline, CDR1 is SGDLS and CDR2 YYNGEE. V was cut by 0 bases and J by 7 bases, with 16 bases left in between. This CDR3 has 15 amino acids.

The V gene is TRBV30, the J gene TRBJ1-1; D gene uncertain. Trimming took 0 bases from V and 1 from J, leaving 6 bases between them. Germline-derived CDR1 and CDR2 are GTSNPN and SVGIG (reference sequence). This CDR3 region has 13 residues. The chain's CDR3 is CAWSVLRNTEAFF. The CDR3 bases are TGTGCCTGGAGTGTCTTACGGAACACTGAAGCTTTCTTT. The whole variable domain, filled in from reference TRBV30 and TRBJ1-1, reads SQTIHQWPATLVQPVGSPLSLECTVEGTSNPNLYWYRQAAGRGLQLLFYSVGIGQISSEVPQNLSASRPQDRQFILSSKKLLLSDSGFYLCAWSVLRNTEAFFGQGTRLTVV.

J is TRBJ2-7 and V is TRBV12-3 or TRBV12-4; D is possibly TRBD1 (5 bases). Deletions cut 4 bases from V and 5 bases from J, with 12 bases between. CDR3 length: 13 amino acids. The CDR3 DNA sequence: TGTGCCAGCAGTTCCCGACAGTTTAACGAGCAGTACTTC. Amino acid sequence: CASSSRQFNEQYF.

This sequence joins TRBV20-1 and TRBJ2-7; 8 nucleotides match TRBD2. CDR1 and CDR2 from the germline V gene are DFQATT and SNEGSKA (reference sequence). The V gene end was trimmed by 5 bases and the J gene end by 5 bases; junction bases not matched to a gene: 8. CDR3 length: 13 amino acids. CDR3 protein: CSAGTSDAHEQYF. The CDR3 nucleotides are TGCAGTGCTGGGACTAGTGACGCCCACGAGCAGTACTTC.

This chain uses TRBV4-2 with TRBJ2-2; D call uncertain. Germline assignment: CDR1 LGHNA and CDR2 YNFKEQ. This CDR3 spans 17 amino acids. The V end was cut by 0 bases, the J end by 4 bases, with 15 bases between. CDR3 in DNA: TGTGCCAGCAGCCAAGATCTGCGGCAGGTTCTCACCGGGGAGCTGTTTTTT. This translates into CASSQDLRQVLTGELFF.

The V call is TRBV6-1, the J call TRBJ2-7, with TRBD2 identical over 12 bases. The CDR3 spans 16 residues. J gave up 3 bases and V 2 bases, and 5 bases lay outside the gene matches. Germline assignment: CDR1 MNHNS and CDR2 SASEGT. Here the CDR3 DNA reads TGTGCCAGCAGTGAAATCCTAGCGGGAGGGCTCTACGAGCAGTACTTC. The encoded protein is CASSEILAGGLYEQYF.

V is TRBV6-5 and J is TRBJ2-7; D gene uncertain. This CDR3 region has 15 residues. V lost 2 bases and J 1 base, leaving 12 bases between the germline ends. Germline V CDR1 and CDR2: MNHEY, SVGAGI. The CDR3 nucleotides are TGTGCCAGCAGTTACGGGGAACATGGTTCCTACGAGCAGTACTTC. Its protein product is CASSYGEHGSYEQYF.

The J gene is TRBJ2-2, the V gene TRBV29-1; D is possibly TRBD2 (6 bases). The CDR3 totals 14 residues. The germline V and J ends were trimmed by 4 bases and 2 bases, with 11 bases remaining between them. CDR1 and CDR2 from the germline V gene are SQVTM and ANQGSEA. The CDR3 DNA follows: TGCAGCGTTGGGGGGGTTCGTAACACCGGGGAGCTGTTTTTT. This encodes CSVGGVRNTGELFF.